This is a list of T cell receptor beta chains from one sample in a study of blood T cell repertoires in COVID-19. Sequencing was performed with immunoSEQ multiplex PCR; in TCRdb, only in-frame clones are kept and a portion is missing. The table shows under 100,000 clones, with 89% occurring only once. The sequenced sample consisted of peripheral blood. The receptors come from a woman in her seventies with acute or convalescent COVID-19. Both conserved end residues are part of each CDR3. Each record gives: J gene, D gene, V gene, clone size, CDR3 protein, CDR3 DNA. A D gene is named only where the DNA matches it firmly. Not every row has a clone size; where given, it reads once, few, many or a size class.

j_call: TRBJ1-5
d_call: TRBD1
v_call: TRBV5-1
clone_size: once
cdr3_aa: CASRQGQGGRSQPQHF
cdr3_nt: TGCGCCAGCAGACAGGGACAGGGAGGCCGAAGTCAGCCCCAGCATTTT

j_call: TRBJ2-1
d_call: TRBD2
v_call: TRBV20-1
clone_size: NA
cdr3_aa: CSASGGRAYNEQFF
cdr3_nt: TGCAGTGCTAGTGGCGGGAGGGCCTACAATGAGCAGTTCTTC

j_call: TRBJ1-5
d_call: NA
v_call: TRBV19
clone_size: NA
cdr3_aa: CASSIWGSKPNQPQHF
cdr3_nt: TGTGCCAGTAGTATATGGGGCAGCAAGCCCAATCAGCCCCAGCATTTT

j_call: TRBJ1-2
d_call: TRBD1
v_call: TRBV28
clone_size: NA
cdr3_aa: CASRPTGTGVGYTF
cdr3_nt: TGTGCCAGCAGGCCTACCGGGACAGGGGTCGGCTACACCTTC

j_call: TRBJ2-3
d_call: NA
v_call: TRBV27
clone_size: few
cdr3_aa: CASSFRRADTQYF
cdr3_nt: TGTGCCAGCAGTTTCAGGAGGGCAGATACGCAGTATTTT

j_call: TRBJ2-1
d_call: TRBD1
v_call: TRBV6-5
clone_size: NA
cdr3_aa: CASRHTGGSYNEQFF
cdr3_nt: TGTGCCAGCAGACATACAGGGGGCTCCTACAATGAGCAGTTCTTC

j_call: TRBJ2-3
d_call: TRBD1
v_call: TRBV5-1
clone_size: NA
cdr3_aa: CASSLGARGTGVTDTQYF
cdr3_nt: TGCGCCAGCAGCTTGGGAGCCCGTGGGACAGGGGTCACAGATACGCAGTATTTT

j_call: TRBJ2-7
d_call: TRBD1
v_call: TRBV3-1/TRBV3-2
clone_size: NA
cdr3_aa: CASSRGQGKYEQYF
cdr3_nt: TGTGCCAGCAGCCGGGGACAGGGGAAATACGAGCAGTACTTC

j_call: TRBJ2-1
d_call: TRBD1
v_call: TRBV6-1
clone_size: NA
cdr3_aa: CASSEAVGTGNEQFF
cdr3_nt: TGTGCCAGCAGTGAAGCGGTTGGGACAGGGAATGAGCAGTTCTTC

j_call: TRBJ2-5
d_call: TRBD1
v_call: TRBV3-1/TRBV3-2
clone_size: NA
cdr3_aa: CASSHHSRDRRYQETQYF
cdr3_nt: TGTGCCAGCAGCCACCATTCCCGGGACAGGAGGTACCAAGAGACCCAGTACTTC

j_call: TRBJ1-1
d_call: TRBD1
v_call: TRBV5-1
clone_size: NA
cdr3_aa: CASSPVLGTVTEAFF
cdr3_nt: TGCGCCAGCAGCCCGGTCCTCGGGACAGTCACTGAAGCTTTCTTT

j_call: TRBJ2-1
d_call: NA
v_call: TRBV5-8
clone_size: NA
cdr3_aa: CASTPGVGYNEQFF
cdr3_nt: TGTGCCAGCACCCCAGGGGTAGGTTACAATGAGCAGTTCTTC

j_call: TRBJ1-5
d_call: NA
v_call: TRBV15
clone_size: NA
cdr3_aa: CATSREGPRGGQPQHF
cdr3_nt: TGTGCCACCAGCAGAGAAGGTCCAAGGGGAGGACAGCCCCAGCATTTT

j_call: TRBJ2-7
d_call: TRBD1
v_call: TRBV6-5
clone_size: NA
cdr3_aa: CASEGDRDHEQYF
cdr3_nt: TGTGCCAGCGAAGGGGACAGGGACCACGAGCAGTACTTC

j_call: TRBJ1-5
d_call: NA
v_call: TRBV10-1
clone_size: NA
cdr3_aa: CASSGGSVGQPQHF
cdr3_nt: TGCGCCAGCAGTGGAGGAAGTGTCGGTCAGCCCCAGCATTTT

j_call: TRBJ1-4
d_call: TRBD1
v_call: TRBV2
clone_size: NA
cdr3_aa: CASSPDRGGNEKLFF
cdr3_nt: TGTGCCAGCAGTCCCGACAGGGGCGGGAATGAAAAACTGTTTTTT

j_call: TRBJ1-2
d_call: TRBD1
v_call: TRBV4-1
clone_size: few
cdr3_aa: CASSQDGQGGYGYTF
cdr3_nt: TGCGCCAGCAGCCAAGATGGACAGGGGGGCTATGGCTACACCTTC

j_call: TRBJ2-2
d_call: TRBD2
v_call: TRBV10-2
clone_size: NA
cdr3_aa: CASSETSGAGELFF
cdr3_nt: TGCGCCAGCAGTGAGACTAGCGGAGCCGGGGAGCTGTTTTTT

j_call: TRBJ2-1
d_call: NA
v_call: TRBV6-5
clone_size: NA
cdr3_aa: CASGPGVSYNEQFF
cdr3_nt: TGTGCCAGCGGACCGGGGGTTTCATACAATGAGCAGTTCTTC

j_call: TRBJ2-3
d_call: NA
v_call: TRBV3-1/TRBV3-2
clone_size: NA
cdr3_aa: CASSPMAGKMGGAQYF
cdr3_nt: TGTGCCAGCAGCCCGATGGCAGGGAAAATGGGTGGTGCGCAGTATTTT

j_call: TRBJ2-7
d_call: TRBD1
v_call: TRBV5-1
clone_size: NA
cdr3_aa: CASSQTGVHPGEQYF
cdr3_nt: TGCGCCAGCAGCCAAACAGGGGTCCACCCGGGTGAGCAGTACTTC

j_call: TRBJ2-5
d_call: TRBD2
v_call: TRBV6-2/TRBV6-3
clone_size: NA
cdr3_aa: CASSSRLAGGRISETQYF
cdr3_nt: TGTGCCAGCAGTTCCCGACTAGCGGGGGGGCGTATCTCAGAGACCCAGTACTTC

j_call: TRBJ1-5
d_call: TRBD1
v_call: TRBV4-1
clone_size: NA
cdr3_aa: CASSLPGQGEKEPQHF
cdr3_nt: TGCGCCAGCAGCCTCCCTGGACAGGGGGAGAAGGAGCCCCAGCATTTT

j_call: TRBJ1-6
d_call: NA
v_call: TRBV12-3/TRBV12-4
clone_size: few
cdr3_aa: CASSLEGSPLHF
cdr3_nt: TGTGCCAGCAGTTTGGAGGGTTCACCCCTCCACTTT

j_call: TRBJ2-3
d_call: NA
v_call: TRBV6-5
clone_size: NA
cdr3_aa: CASSYGLKTDTQYF
cdr3_nt: TGTGCCAGCAGTTACGGACTAAAAACAGATACGCAGTATTTT

j_call: TRBJ1-4
d_call: NA
v_call: TRBV5-1
clone_size: NA
cdr3_aa: CASRAGESEKLFF
cdr3_nt: TGCGCCAGCAGAGCGGGGGAGAGTGAAAAACTGTTTTTT

j_call: TRBJ1-3
d_call: NA
v_call: TRBV11-1
clone_size: NA
cdr3_aa: CASSFPGGNTIYF
cdr3_nt: TGTGCCAGCAGCTTCCCAGGGGGAAACACCATATATTTT